This T cell receptor (beta chain) is from a study of OX40 agonist ivuxolimab in advanced cancers. Broader study findings: Clonal expansion was seen in CD4+ and CD8+ blood T cells by week 6 at 0.1 to 3.0 mg/kg.

This CDR3 spans 16 amino acids. Germline lookup yields CDR1 MNHNS and CDR2 SASEGT. J was trimmed by 9 bases and V by 4 bases; bases with no gene match: 12. About this clone: Its cognate antigen is unknown.

Sequencing used immunoSEQ multiplex PCR; TCRdb keeps in-frame clones, though not all of them. The data hold about 58,000 clones, with roughly 84% observed a single time. The sample here was CD4+ or CD8+ T cells sorted from blood, taken in a trial of the OX40 agonist ivuxolimab. This chain connects TRBV6-1 to TRBJ1-5, with 10 bases fitting TRBD1. This TCR derives from an adult with an advanced solid tumor such as melanoma, head and neck, liver or kidney cancer. The CDR3 DNA sequence: TGTGCCAGCAGTGGTACCGGGACAGGGGAATTTTGGCCCCAGCATTTT. It yields the protein CASSGTGTGEFWPQHF.